Reported below is one T cell receptor (beta chain). The sample originates from a study of blood T cells in healthy people across ages. The CDR3 is 12 residues long. V lost 2 bases to trimming and J lost 8 bases, with 10 bases between them. Germline V gene sequence: CDR1 GTSNPN, CDR2 SVGIG (reference sequence). Using a J-beta primer mix together with a sample-barcoded 5' primer, a second PCR was run for about 7 to 12 cycles. TCRdb fed the 5' RACE reads into MiXCR, producing one record per CDR3 protein. The sample records about 780,000 distinct CDR3 sequences, approximately 67% being singletons. The TCR was taken from a man aged 25 to 40 in good health. This rearrangement joins TRBV30 to TRBJ2-1; no definite D call. Source material: blood. The CDR3 region has the DNA TGTGCCTGGAGTAGGGTTGGGGATGAGCAGTTCTTC. Encoded protein: CAWSRVGDEQFF. The full variable domain, completed using reference TRBV30 and TRBJ2-1, is SQTIHQWPATLVQPVGSPLSLECTVEGTSNPNLYWYRQAAGRGLQLLFYSVGIGQISSEVPQNLSASRPQDRQFILSSKKLLLSDSGFYLCAWSRVGDEQFFGPGTRLTVL.